A selection of T cell receptor beta chains follows, all from one sample in a study of T cells in Graves' hyperthyroidism and ophthalmopathy. TCRdb re-analysed the multiplex PCR reads in MiXCR, keeping a single row per CDR3 protein. The sample gives approximately 410,000 distinct CDR3 sequences, roughly 14% of which show up once; about 13% is in the top ten. Sequences were obtained from blood. These receptors were obtained from a man between 18 and 35 years old with Graves' ophthalmopathy. Both conserved end residues are part of each CDR3. The order of the fields is D gene, clone size, J gene, V gene, CDR3 DNA, CDR3 protein. The D gene is left open where the match is weak. The listing skips clone size in some rows; elsewhere it reads once, few, many or a size class.

D: TRBD1
size: many
J: TRBJ1-1
V: TRBV19
DNA: TGTGCCAGTAGTATCATTCCTCAGGACAGGGCTGTCGAAGCTTTCTTT
CDR3: CASSIIPQDRAVEAFF

D: -
size: once
J: TRBJ2-2
V: TRBV5-1
DNA: TGCGCCAGCAGCTTGGTCACGGGCACCGGGGAGCTGTTTTTT
CDR3: CASSLVTGTGELFF

D: -
size: many
J: TRBJ1-2
V: TRBV30
DNA: TGTGCCTGGAGTCCGACCCGAAACTATGGCTACACCTTC
CDR3: CAWSPTRNYGYTF

D: TRBD1
size: few
J: TRBJ2-3
V: TRBV27
DNA: TGTGCCAGCAGTCCGGGACAGGGGGAATCAGATACGCAGTATTTT
CDR3: CASSPGQGESDTQYF

D: -
size: few
J: TRBJ1-3
V: TRBV28
DNA: TGTGCCAGCAGTTTAGACAGGACTGGAAACACCATATATTTT
CDR3: CASSLDRTGNTIYF

D: TRBD2
size: few
J: TRBJ2-5
V: TRBV20-1
DNA: TGCAGTGCTAGGTCCTCCGGGGCGGGAGACGGGGAGACCCAGTACTTC
CDR3: CSARSSGAGDGETQYF

D: -
size: many
J: TRBJ2-3
V: TRBV5-1
DNA: TGCGCCAGCTCTAAGGGGGGACAGAGCACAGATACGCAGTATTTT
CDR3: CASSKGGQSTDTQYF

D: -
size: few
J: TRBJ2-7
V: TRBV29-1
DNA: TGCAGCGTTGGAGGACAGACGATTTACGAGCAGTACTTC
CDR3: CSVGGQTIYEQYF

D: TRBD1
size: many
J: TRBJ1-1
V: TRBV29-1
DNA: TGCAGCGCCTCGGGACAGGAGAACACTGAAGCTTTCTTT
CDR3: CSASGQENTEAFF

D: -
size: many
J: TRBJ2-7
V: TRBV7-7
DNA: TGTGCTAGCAGCTTAGACACAGGCTCCTACGAGCAGTACTTC
CDR3: CASSLDTGSYEQYF

D: -
size: -
J: TRBJ1-2
V: TRBV7-9
DNA: TGTGCCAGCAGCTTAGAGTTTGGGGGATATGGCTACACCTTC
CDR3: CASSLEFGGYGYTF

D: TRBD2
size: many
J: TRBJ2-5
V: TRBV20-1
DNA: TGCAGTGCTAGTGGGACTAGCGGGAGCCAGATACAAGAGACCCAGTACTTC
CDR3: CSASGTSGSQIQETQYF

D: -
size: many
J: TRBJ2-7
V: TRBV5-5
DNA: TGTGCCAGCAACCTGCGTTGGGGCGCGGCGCTTTTGGAGCAGTACTTC
CDR3: CASNLRWGAALLEQYF

D: TRBD1
size: -
J: TRBJ2-4
V: TRBV27
DNA: TGTGCCAGCAGTTTTTCGGGGACAGGGGCCGGGATGTACTTC
CDR3: CASSFSGTGAGMYF

D: -
size: once
J: TRBJ1-5
V: TRBV3-1
DNA: TGTGCCAGCAGCCGAGATTTGGGCAATCAGCCCCAGCATTTT
CDR3: CASSRDLGNQPQHF

D: -
size: many
J: TRBJ1-1
V: TRBV6-1
DNA: TGTGCCAGCAGTCCAGGGGATAGATGGGCTGAAGCTTTCTTT
CDR3: CASSPGDRWAEAFF

D: TRBD1
size: many
J: TRBJ1-2
V: TRBV11-2
DNA: TGTGCCAGCAGCCAAGGACAGGGTTCAACTAACTATGGCTACACCTTC
CDR3: CASSQGQGSTNYGYTF

D: TRBD2
size: many
J: TRBJ2-2
V: TRBV6-5
DNA: TGTGCCAGCAGTTACCGCGGTGGACTAGCGGGAGACACCGGGGAGCTGTTTTTT
CDR3: CASSYRGGLAGDTGELFF

D: -
size: many
J: TRBJ1-5
V: TRBV15
DNA: TGTGCCACCAGCAGAGATACAGGGACCTATCAGCCCCAGCATTTT
CDR3: CATSRDTGTYQPQHF

D: -
size: many
J: TRBJ2-5
V: TRBV6-5
DNA: TGTGCCAGCAGTTACACCCCGGGACGTCAAGAGACCCAGTACTTC
CDR3: CASSYTPGRQETQYF

D: TRBD2
size: -
J: TRBJ2-3
V: TRBV12-5
DNA: TGTGCTAGTGGTTTGTTGGCTAGCGGGGGTGCAGATACGCAGTATTTT
CDR3: CASGLLASGGADTQYF

D: -
size: many
J: TRBJ2-7
V: TRBV5-6
DNA: TGTGCCAGCAGCCCGGTGGACGGGACGGGCTCCTACGAGCAGTACTTC
CDR3: CASSPVDGTGSYEQYF

D: TRBD1
size: many
J: TRBJ1-3
V: TRBV7-9
DNA: TGTGCCAGCAGCCCAGGGACAGGGGGCGGAAACACCATATATTTT
CDR3: CASSPGTGGGNTIYF

D: TRBD2
size: few
J: TRBJ2-3
V: TRBV7-9
DNA: TGTGCCAGCAGCCGAGGCGCTAGCGGGAGGGCTGCAGATACGCAGTATTTT
CDR3: CASSRGASGRAADTQYF

D: -
size: -
J: TRBJ2-3
V: TRBV3-1
DNA: TGTGCCAGCAGCCAAGGTCCGGGTAGCGGCGATACGCAGTATTTT
CDR3: CASSQGPGSGDTQYF

D: -
size: few
J: TRBJ1-1
V: TRBV27
DNA: TGTGCCAGCAGTTTATCAGGGAGCGCTGAAGCTTTCTTT
CDR3: CASSLSGSAEAFF

D: TRBD2
size: few
J: TRBJ2-2
V: TRBV4-1
DNA: TGCGCCAGCAGCCACCTGGGACTAGCGGGGGGGATCACCGGGGAGCTGTTTTTT
CDR3: CASSHLGLAGGITGELFF

D: -
size: -
J: TRBJ2-2
V: TRBV6-2/TRBV6-3
DNA: TGTGCCAGCAGTTACTTCTCCCAGAACACCGGGGAGCTGTTTTTT
CDR3: CASSYFSQNTGELFF

D: -
size: many
J: TRBJ2-3
V: TRBV6-2/TRBV6-3
DNA: TGTGCCAGCACCAAGGGGTCGGCACACACAGATACGCAGTATTTT
CDR3: CASTKGSAHTDTQYF

D: TRBD1
size: -
J: TRBJ2-7
V: TRBV28
DNA: TGTGCCAGCAGTTTATTGTGGCAGGGGGCGGACTACGAGCAGTACTTC
CDR3: CASSLLWQGADYEQYF

D: -
size: many
J: TRBJ1-3
V: TRBV18
DNA: TGTGCCAGCTCCCCAGGCTCTGGAAACACCATATATTTT
CDR3: CASSPGSGNTIYF

D: -
size: many
J: TRBJ2-7
V: TRBV11-1
DNA: TGTGCCAGCAGCTTAGGGCTCGGGGCGGGGGCCAACTACGAGCAGTACTTC
CDR3: CASSLGLGAGANYEQYF

D: -
size: many
J: TRBJ1-4
V: TRBV6-1
DNA: TGTGCCAGCAGTCTTACCCAGGCAACTAATGAAAAACTGTTTTTT
CDR3: CASSLTQATNEKLFF

D: -
size: -
J: TRBJ2-1
V: TRBV7-6
DNA: TGTGCCAGCAGCTTGGAAGCCAGGGGAGTTAACAATGAGCAGTTCTTC
CDR3: CASSLEARGVNNEQFF

D: TRBD2
size: many
J: TRBJ2-1
V: TRBV27
DNA: TGTGCCAGCAGAACTAGCGGGAGGTACAATGAGCAGTTCTTC
CDR3: CASRTSGRYNEQFF

D: -
size: many
J: TRBJ1-2
V: TRBV5-8
DNA: TGTGCCAGCAGCATTAATTCAGCAAACTATGGCTACACCTTC
CDR3: CASSINSANYGYTF

D: -
size: many
J: TRBJ1-5
V: TRBV7-2
DNA: TGTGCCAGCAGCGAGGGACGGAACAATCAGCCCCAGCATTTT
CDR3: CASSEGRNNQPQHF

D: -
size: many
J: TRBJ1-2
V: TRBV27
DNA: TGTGCCAGCAGAACTACCAACGGGGGTCGGGGCGGCTACACCTTC
CDR3: CASRTTNGGRGGYTF

D: -
size: many
J: TRBJ1-2
V: TRBV27
DNA: TGTGCCAGCAGTTTACGGGGGGCAAGGGGCTACACCTTC
CDR3: CASSLRGARGYTF

D: TRBD2
size: many
J: TRBJ2-1
V: TRBV10-1
DNA: TGCGCCAGCAGCAGCGGGGGGGCGGCCTACAATGAGCAGTTCTTC
CDR3: CASSSGGAAYNEQFF

D: TRBD1
size: many
J: TRBJ1-2
V: TRBV11-2
DNA: TGTGCCAGCAGCTCCACAGGGGCCGGTGGCTACACCTTC
CDR3: CASSSTGAGGYTF

D: -
size: -
J: TRBJ2-3
V: TRBV11-2
DNA: TGTGCCAGCAGCGTAATCGGGACTAGCACAGATACGCAGTATTTT
CDR3: CASSVIGTSTDTQYF

D: -
size: many
J: TRBJ1-5
V: TRBV2
DNA: TGTGCCAGCAGTGGAAACGATCAGCCCCAGCATTTT
CDR3: CASSGNDQPQHF

D: -
size: many
J: TRBJ1-1
V: TRBV3-1
DNA: TGTGCCAGCAGTGAGGGGAGGAGGGCTGAAGCTTTCTTT
CDR3: CASSEGRRAEAFF

D: -
size: many
J: TRBJ2-5
V: TRBV6-2/TRBV6-3
DNA: TGTGCCAGCAGTACGCGGGACAGCAGCAGCGAGACCCAGTACTTC
CDR3: CASSTRDSSSETQYF

D: -
size: few
J: TRBJ2-1
V: TRBV7-2
DNA: TGTGCCAGCAGCTGGGGACTTTTCAATGAGCAGTTCTTC
CDR3: CASSWGLFNEQFF

D: -
size: many
J: TRBJ1-5
V: TRBV20-1
DNA: TGCAGTGCCGTCCTTGTCGGACAGTTGAATCAGCCCCAGCATTTT
CDR3: CSAVLVGQLNQPQHF

D: TRBD2
size: few
J: TRBJ2-1
V: TRBV20-1
DNA: TGCAGTGCTACCAGAGGGGTAGCGGGGGGGCCGAGGTTGTTCTTC
CDR3: CSATRGVAGGPRLFF

D: TRBD1
size: many
J: TRBJ2-4
V: TRBV5-6
DNA: TGTGCCAGCAGATCGACAGGGGCCAAAAACATTCAGTACTTC
CDR3: CASRSTGAKNIQYF

D: -
size: many
J: TRBJ2-3
V: TRBV11-2
DNA: TGTGCCAGCAGCTTTCGGGACCGGTTCACAGATACGCAGTATTTT
CDR3: CASSFRDRFTDTQYF

D: TRBD1
size: many
J: TRBJ1-1
V: TRBV2
DNA: TGTGCCAGCAGTTCACCGGGACAGGGGAGCACTGAAGCTTTCTTT
CDR3: CASSSPGQGSTEAFF

D: -
size: few
J: TRBJ1-2
V: TRBV5-1
DNA: TGCGCCAGCAGCTCCCAGGGTTTGGATGGCTACACCTTC
CDR3: CASSSQGLDGYTF

D: -
size: many
J: TRBJ2-7
V: TRBV6-5
DNA: TGTGCCAGCAGTTACCCCAGACTGGCGCGCTACGAGCAGTACTTC
CDR3: CASSYPRLARYEQYF

D: -
size: -
J: TRBJ1-2
V: TRBV19
DNA: TGTGCCAGTAGCCCCAGGGGTGTCTCTGGCTACACCTTC
CDR3: CASSPRGVSGYTF

D: -
size: few
J: TRBJ1-4
V: TRBV19
DNA: TGTGCCAGTAGTATCCCCGGCCCGAATGGAAAACTGTTTTTT
CDR3: CASSIPGPNGKLFF

D: TRBD1
size: many
J: TRBJ2-7
V: TRBV6-1
DNA: TGTGCCAGCAGTGATCGGACAGGGGGCGCCGAGCAGTACTTC
CDR3: CASSDRTGGAEQYF

D: -
size: many
J: TRBJ2-1
V: TRBV10-1
DNA: TGCGCCAGCAGTTACAGGGGAGGTCAAAACAATGAGCAGTTCTTC
CDR3: CASSYRGGQNNEQFF

D: TRBD2
size: many
J: TRBJ2-1
V: TRBV6-2/TRBV6-3
DNA: TGTGCCAGCAGTTACCCGAGCCGGGGGAGGGACTACAATGAGCAGTTCTTC
CDR3: CASSYPSRGRDYNEQFF

D: TRBD1
size: many
J: TRBJ2-7
V: TRBV11-3
DNA: TGTGCCAGCAGCTCGAGACAGGGCGGCGAGCAGTACTTC
CDR3: CASSSRQGGEQYF